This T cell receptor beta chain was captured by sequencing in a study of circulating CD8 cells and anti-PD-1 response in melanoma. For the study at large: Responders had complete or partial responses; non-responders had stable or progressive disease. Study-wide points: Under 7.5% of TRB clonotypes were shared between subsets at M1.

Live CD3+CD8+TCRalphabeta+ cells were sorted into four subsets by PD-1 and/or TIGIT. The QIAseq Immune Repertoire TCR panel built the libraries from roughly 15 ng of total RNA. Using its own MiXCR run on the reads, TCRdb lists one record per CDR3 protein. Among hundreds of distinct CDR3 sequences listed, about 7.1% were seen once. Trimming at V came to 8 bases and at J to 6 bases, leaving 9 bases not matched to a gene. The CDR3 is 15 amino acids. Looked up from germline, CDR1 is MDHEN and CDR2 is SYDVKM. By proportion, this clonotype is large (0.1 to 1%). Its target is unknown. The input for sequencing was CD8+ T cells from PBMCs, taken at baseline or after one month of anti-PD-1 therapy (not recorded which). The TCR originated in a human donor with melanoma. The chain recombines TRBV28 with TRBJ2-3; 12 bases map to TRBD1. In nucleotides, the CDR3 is TGTGCCAGCGGAACTCCGGGACAGGGGGCTGATACGCAGTATTTT. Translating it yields CASGTPGQGADTQYF.